The present T cell receptor beta chain was sequenced within a study of cytomegalovirus exposure and HLA in healthy donors. There are 15 residues in the CDR3. CDR1 and CDR2 from the germline V gene are LNHNV and YYDKDF (reference sequence). V lost 4 bases, J lost 7 bases, and 8 bases stayed unmatched. The table came from immunoSEQ multiplex PCR; TCRdb's copy has only in-frame clones and leaves some out. The sample has roughly 100,000 clones; just under 95% are singletons. V gene TRBV15 combines with J gene TRBJ2-2; 8 nucleotides agree with TRBD1. The receptor was derived from a woman aged 18-30 years in good health and CMV-seronegative. The specimen was PBMCs. The CDR3 region is CATSKFRGQDGELFF. CDR3 DNA: TGTGCCACCAGCAAATTCAGGGGGCAGGACGGGGAGCTGTTTTTT.